This is a list of T cell receptor beta chains from one sample in a study of CD4 T cells in relation to SARS-CoV-2 and coronaviruses. This table comes from immunoSEQ multiplex PCR, and its TCRdb copy is limited to in-frame clones, with some not included. The sample holds just under 20,000 clones, 60% to 80% seen once. Antigens of these TCRs are unknown. Sequencing was done on a sample of CD4+ T cells from PBMCs, cultured in vitro. The receptors derive from a human donor in good health. Both conserved end residues are part of each CDR3. D genes are given only for firm matches. Size tells how often a clone was seen (once, few, many) or the class of an expanded clone, and some rows leave it out.

NA,TRBJ2-3,TRBV4-3,TRBD1,TGCGCCAGCAGCGAAATAACAGGGGTCGGCACAGATACGCAGTATTTT,CASSEITGVGTDTQYF
few,TRBJ1-2,TRBV10-3,TRBD1,TGTGCCATCAGTGAGCGGGACAGGGATGGCTACACCTTC,CAISERDRDGYTF
NA,TRBJ2-3,TRBV5-1,NA,TGCGCCAGCAGCTTGGTACAGGGCCCCACAGATACGCAGTATTTT,CASSLVQGPTDTQYF
few,TRBJ2-1,TRBV19,TRBD1,TGTGCCAGTAGTATAGAAGGGGGACAGGTCTACAATGAGCAGTTCTTC,CASSIEGGQVYNEQFF
NA,TRBJ1-5,TRBV27,TRBD1,TGTGCCAGCAGTAGTACAGGGGAGGGACTTCTAAATCAGCCCCAGCATTTT,CASSSTGEGLLNQPQHF
NA,TRBJ2-1,TRBV27,NA,TGTGCCAGCAAATGGAGTCCCTCCTACAATGAGCAGTTCTTC,CASKWSPSYNEQFF
NA,TRBJ1-4,TRBV5-1,TRBD1,TGCGCCAGCAGCTGGGGACAGCTTAATGAAAAACTGTTTTTT,CASSWGQLNEKLFF
NA,TRBJ1-6,TRBV6-5,TRBD1,TGTGCCAGCAGTTACTCCCAGGGGGGAGAAGGGTCACCCCTCCACTTT,CASSYSQGGEGSPLHF
NA,TRBJ2-3,TRBV4-3,TRBD2,TGCGCCAGCAGCCAAGGGGCGGGGGGGACTAGCGGGGATACGCAGTATTTT,CASSQGAGGTSGDTQYF
NA,TRBJ2-7,TRBV19,TRBD1,TGTGCCAGTAGCCCCCCAGTGGGACAGAGTGGGGACGAGCAGTACTTC,CASSPPVGQSGDEQYF
NA,TRBJ1-5,TRBV25-1,NA,TGTGCCAGCAGCGCCACAGGGACCAGCAATCAGCCCCAGCATTTT,CASSATGTSNQPQHF
NA,TRBJ1-2,TRBV5-6,NA,TGTGCCAGCAGCCCGTTCTCTAACTATGGCTACACCTTC,CASSPFSNYGYTF
NA,TRBJ2-3,TRBV20-1,NA,TGCAGTGCTAGTCGAGGCAGGGGTTTTTTCACAGATACGCAGTATTTT,CSASRGRGFFTDTQYF
NA,TRBJ1-2,TRBV19,NA,TGTGCCAGTAGTACATGGGGAGCCCTCACCCGTAACTATGGCTACACCTTC,CASSTWGALTRNYGYTF
NA,TRBJ2-3,TRBV7-8,NA,TGTGCCAGCAGCTTAGAAATTCGGCAGGGCACAGATACGCAGTATTTT,CASSLEIRQGTDTQYF
NA,TRBJ2-5,TRBV6-5,NA,TGTGCCAGCAAACCCGACAGGCAGGGAGGGACCCAGTACTTC,CASKPDRQGGTQYF
NA,TRBJ2-5,TRBV6-2/TRBV6-3,TRBD2,TGTGCCAGCAGTTACGGACTAGCGGGGGATTTAGAGACCCAGTACTTC,CASSYGLAGDLETQYF
few,TRBJ1-6,TRBV6-5,NA,TGTGCCAGCAGCCGGATTCGACAGGTCGATCCCTTT,CASSRIRQVDPF
NA,TRBJ2-2,TRBV5-1,TRBD1,TGCGCCAGCAGGTCGGACAGGGATACCGGGGAGCTGTTTTTT,CASRSDRDTGELFF
NA,TRBJ1-3,TRBV29-1,NA,TGCAGCGTCTGGGACCGAATCTCTGGAAACACCATATATTTT,CSVWDRISGNTIYF